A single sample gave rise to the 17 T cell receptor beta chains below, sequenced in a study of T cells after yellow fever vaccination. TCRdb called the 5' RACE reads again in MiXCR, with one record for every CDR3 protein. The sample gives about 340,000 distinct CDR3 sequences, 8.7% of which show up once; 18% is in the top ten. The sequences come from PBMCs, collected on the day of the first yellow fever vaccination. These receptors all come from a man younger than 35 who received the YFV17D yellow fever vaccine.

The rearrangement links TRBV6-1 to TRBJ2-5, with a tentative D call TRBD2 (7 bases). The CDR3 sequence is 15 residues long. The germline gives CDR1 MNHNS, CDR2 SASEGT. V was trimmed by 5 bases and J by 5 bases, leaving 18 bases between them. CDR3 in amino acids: CASSREGDLDETQYF. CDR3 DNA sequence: TGTGCCAGCAGTAGGGAGGGGGATCTTGACGAGACCCAGTACTTC.

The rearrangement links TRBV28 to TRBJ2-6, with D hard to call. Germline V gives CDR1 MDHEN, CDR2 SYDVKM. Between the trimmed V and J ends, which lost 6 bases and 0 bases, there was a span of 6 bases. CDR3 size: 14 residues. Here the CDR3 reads CASRPRSGANVLTF. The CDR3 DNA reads TGTGCCAGCAGACCCCGCTCTGGGGCCAACGTCCTGACTTTC.

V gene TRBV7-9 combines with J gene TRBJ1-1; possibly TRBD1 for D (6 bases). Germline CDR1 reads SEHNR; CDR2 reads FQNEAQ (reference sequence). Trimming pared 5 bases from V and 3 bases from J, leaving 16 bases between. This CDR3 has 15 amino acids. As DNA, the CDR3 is TGTGCCAGCAGCCGACCAAGGTCAGGGGACACTGAAGCTTTCTTT. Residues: CASSRPRSGDTEAFF.

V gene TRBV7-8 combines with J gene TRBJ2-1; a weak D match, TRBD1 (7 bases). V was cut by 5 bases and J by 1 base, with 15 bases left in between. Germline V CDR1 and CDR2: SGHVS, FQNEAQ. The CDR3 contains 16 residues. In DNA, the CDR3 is TGTGCCAGCAGCCAGCAGGGGGGAAGGTCCTACAATGAGCAGTTCTTC. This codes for CASSQQGGRSYNEQFF. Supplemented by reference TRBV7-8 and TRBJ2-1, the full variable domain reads GAGVSQSPRYKVAKRGQDVALRCDPISGHVSLFWYQQALGQGPEFLTYFQNEAQLDKSGLPSDRFFAERPEGSVSTLKIQRTQQEDSAVYLCASSQQGGRSYNEQFFGPGTRLTVL.

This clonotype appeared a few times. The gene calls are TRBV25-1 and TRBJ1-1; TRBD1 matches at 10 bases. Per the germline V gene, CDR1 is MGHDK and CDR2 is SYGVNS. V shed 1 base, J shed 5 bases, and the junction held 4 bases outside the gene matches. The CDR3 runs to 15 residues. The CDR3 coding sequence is TGTGCCAGCAGTGAATCGGGACAGGGGAGAACTGAAGCTTTCTTT. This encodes CASSESGQGRTEAFF.

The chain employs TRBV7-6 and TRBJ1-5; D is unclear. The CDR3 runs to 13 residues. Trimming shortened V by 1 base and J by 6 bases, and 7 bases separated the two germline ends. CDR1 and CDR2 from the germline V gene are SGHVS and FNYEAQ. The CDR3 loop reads CASSLEEGQPQHF. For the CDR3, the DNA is TGTGCCAGCAGCTTAGAGGAGGGTCAGCCCCAGCATTTT.

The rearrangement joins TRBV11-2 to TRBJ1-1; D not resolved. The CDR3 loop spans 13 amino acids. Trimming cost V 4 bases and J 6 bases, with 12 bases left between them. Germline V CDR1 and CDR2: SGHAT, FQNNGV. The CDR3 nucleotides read TGTGCCAGCAGCTCGGTCCTTACCCCTGAAGCTTTCTTT. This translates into CASSSVLTPEAFF.

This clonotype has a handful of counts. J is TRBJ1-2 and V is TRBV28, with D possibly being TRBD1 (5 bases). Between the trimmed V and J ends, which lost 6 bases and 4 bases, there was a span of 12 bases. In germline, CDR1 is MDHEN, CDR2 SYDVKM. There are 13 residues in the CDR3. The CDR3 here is CASRQERGYGYTF. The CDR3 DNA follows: TGTGCCAGCAGACAAGAAAGGGGCTATGGCTACACCTTC.

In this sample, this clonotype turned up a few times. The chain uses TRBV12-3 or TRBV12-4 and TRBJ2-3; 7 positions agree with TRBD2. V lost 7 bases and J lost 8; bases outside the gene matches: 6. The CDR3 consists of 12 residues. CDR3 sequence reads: CASMAGVTTQYF. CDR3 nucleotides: TGTGCCAGCATGGCGGGGGTGACTACGCAGTATTTT.

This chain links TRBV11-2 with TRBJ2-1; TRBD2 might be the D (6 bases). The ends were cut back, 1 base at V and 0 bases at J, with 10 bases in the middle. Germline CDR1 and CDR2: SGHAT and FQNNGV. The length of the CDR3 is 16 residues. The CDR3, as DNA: TGTGCCAGCAGCTTAGGACTGGACTACTCCTACAATGAGCAGTTCTTC. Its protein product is CASSLGLDYSYNEQFF.

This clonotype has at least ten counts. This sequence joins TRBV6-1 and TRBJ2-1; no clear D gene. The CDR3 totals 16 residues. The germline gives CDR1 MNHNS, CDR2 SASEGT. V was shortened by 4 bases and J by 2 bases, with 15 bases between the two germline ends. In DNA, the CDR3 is TGTGCCAGCAGTGGCCGTGAGCAGCTAGCCTACAATGAGCAGTTCTTC. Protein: CASSGREQLAYNEQFF.

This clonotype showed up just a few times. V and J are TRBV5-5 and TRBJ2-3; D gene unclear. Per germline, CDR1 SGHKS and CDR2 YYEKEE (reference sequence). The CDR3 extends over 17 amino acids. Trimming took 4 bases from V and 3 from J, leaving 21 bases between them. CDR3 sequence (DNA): TGTGCCAGCAGCCCGGCCCCCCAATCACGTAGTACAGATACGCAGTATTTT. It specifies CASSPAPQSRSTDTQYF.

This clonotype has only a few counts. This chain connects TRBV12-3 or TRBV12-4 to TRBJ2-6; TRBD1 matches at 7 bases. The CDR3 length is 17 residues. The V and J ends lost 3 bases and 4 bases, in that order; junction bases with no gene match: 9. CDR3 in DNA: TGTGCCAGCAGTTTGGTTCTCGAGGGGGCCGGGGCCAACGTCCTGACTTTC. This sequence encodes CASSLVLEGAGANVLTF.

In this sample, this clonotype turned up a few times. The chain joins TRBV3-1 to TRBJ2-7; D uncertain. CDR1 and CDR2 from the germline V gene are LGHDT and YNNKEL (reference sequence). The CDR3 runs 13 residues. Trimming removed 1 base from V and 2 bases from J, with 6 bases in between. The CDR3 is CASSQGPPYEQYF. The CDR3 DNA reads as TGTGCCAGCAGCCAAGGTCCCCCCTACGAGCAGTACTTC.

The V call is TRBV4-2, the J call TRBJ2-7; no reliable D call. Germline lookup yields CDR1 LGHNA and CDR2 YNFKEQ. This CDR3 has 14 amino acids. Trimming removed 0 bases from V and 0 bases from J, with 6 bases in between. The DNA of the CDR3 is TGTGCCAGCAGCCAAGAGCAGTTCTCCTACGAGCAGTACTTC. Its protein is CASSQEQFSYEQYF.

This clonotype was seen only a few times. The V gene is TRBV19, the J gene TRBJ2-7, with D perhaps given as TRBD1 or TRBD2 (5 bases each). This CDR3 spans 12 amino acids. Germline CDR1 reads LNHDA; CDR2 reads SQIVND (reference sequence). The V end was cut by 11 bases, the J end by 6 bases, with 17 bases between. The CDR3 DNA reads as TGTGCCGCAGGTGGGGGAGTCGGCGAGCAGTACTTC. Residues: CAAGGGVGEQYF.

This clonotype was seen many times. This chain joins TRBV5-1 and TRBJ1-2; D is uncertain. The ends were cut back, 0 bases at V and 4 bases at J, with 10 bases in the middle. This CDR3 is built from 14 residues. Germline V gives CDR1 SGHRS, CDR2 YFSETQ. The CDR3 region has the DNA TGCGCCAGCAGCTTGGCGGGCGGCAGCTATGGCTACACCTTC. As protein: CASSLAGGSYGYTF.